The entry that follows covers one T cell receptor (beta chain) sequence. Its target is unknown. Cells designated naive CD8 were CD45RO-negative and were positively selected for CCR7, with terminally differentiated effector memory CD45RA+ cells excluded. This sample stems from a study of shared clonotypes between healthy human individuals. Study-wide background: Each donor's CD4 naive and CD4 memory cells filled three plates apiece, CD8 naive two, and CD8 memory one. Study-level findings and limits: Relative to clonotypes present in all four donors, those not shared had lower generation probabilities.

Germline V gene lookup returns CDR1 LNHDA and CDR2 SQIVND (reference sequence). This CDR3 contains 15 residues. J was trimmed by 0 bases and V by 4 bases; bases with no gene match: 5. Sequencing was performed with immunoSEQ multiplex PCR; in TCRdb, only in-frame clones are kept and a portion is missing. The repertoire holds roughly 2 million clones, with about 95% as singletons. This TCR came from a man in his late teens or twenties in good health. J is TRBJ1-1 and V is TRBV19; TRBD1 aligns across 7 bases. Material for sequencing was naive CD8+ T cells sorted from blood. Here the CDR3 reads CASSTGRGMNTEAFF. Written as DNA, the CDR3 is TGTGCCAGTAGTACCGGCAGGGGGATGAACACTGAAGCTTTCTTT.